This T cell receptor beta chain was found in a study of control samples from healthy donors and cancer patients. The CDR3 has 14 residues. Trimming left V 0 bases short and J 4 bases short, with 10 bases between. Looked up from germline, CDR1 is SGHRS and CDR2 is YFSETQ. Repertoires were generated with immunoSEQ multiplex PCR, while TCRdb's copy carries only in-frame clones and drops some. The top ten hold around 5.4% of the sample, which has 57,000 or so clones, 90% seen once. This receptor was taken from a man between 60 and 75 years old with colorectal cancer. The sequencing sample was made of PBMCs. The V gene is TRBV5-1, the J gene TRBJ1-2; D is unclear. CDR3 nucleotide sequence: TGCGCCAGCAGCTTGGCCGGCACCACCTATGGCTACACCTTC. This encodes CASSLAGTTYGYTF.